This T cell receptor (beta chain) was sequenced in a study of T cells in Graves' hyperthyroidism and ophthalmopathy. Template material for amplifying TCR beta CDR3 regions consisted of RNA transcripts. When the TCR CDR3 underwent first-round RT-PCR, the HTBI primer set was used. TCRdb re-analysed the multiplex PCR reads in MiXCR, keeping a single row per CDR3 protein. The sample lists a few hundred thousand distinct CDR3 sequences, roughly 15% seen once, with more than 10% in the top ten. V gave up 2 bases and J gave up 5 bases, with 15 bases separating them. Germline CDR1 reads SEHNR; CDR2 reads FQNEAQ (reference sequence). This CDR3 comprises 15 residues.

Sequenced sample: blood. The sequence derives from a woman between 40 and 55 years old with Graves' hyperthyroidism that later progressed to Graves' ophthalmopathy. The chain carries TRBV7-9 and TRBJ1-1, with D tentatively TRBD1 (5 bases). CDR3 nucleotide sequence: TGTGCCAGCAGCTTAAATCAGGGTGGATTGACTGAAGCTTTCTTT. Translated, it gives CASSLNQGGLTEAFF.